These 22 T cell receptor beta chains came from one sample sequenced in a study of Ad26.COV2.S vaccination and SARS-CoV-2 variants. Sequencing was performed with immunoSEQ multiplex PCR; in TCRdb, only in-frame clones are kept and a portion is missing. The table shows hundreds of thousands of clones, with about 90% occurring only once. The sample's treatment: 15 to 20 received Ad26.COV2.S at low or high dose, single or two shots; roughly five received placebo; per-sample allocation not given. Samples analyzed were those drawn on day 63 after the first vaccine or placebo injection. This specimen was peripheral blood, taken in a trial of Ad26.COV2.S vaccine versus placebo. All receptors derive from a person between 18 and 65 years old who received the Ad26.COV2.S COVID-19 vaccine or a placebo.

J is TRBJ1-5 and V is TRBV30; no reliable D call. Germline CDR1 GTSNPN, CDR2 SVGIG (reference sequence). The CDR3 loop spans 16 amino acids. Deletions cut 0 bases from V and 0 bases from J, with 12 bases between. CDR3 sequence (DNA): TGTGCCTGGAGTGTAGCTGCATCCTATAGCAATCAGCCCCAGCATTTT. Its translation: CAWSVAASYSNQPQHF. The whole variable domain, remainder taken from reference TRBV30 and TRBJ1-5, is SQTIHQWPATLVQPVGSPLSLECTVEGTSNPNLYWYRQAAGRGLQLLFYSVGIGQISSEVPQNLSASRPQDRQFILSSKKLLLSDSGFYLCAWSVAASYSNQPQHFGDGTRLSIL.

The J gene is TRBJ2-1, the V gene TRBV13, with D perhaps matching TRBD1 (5 bases). The CDR3 length is 15 residues. The V gene's germline CDR1 is PRHDT and CDR2 FYEKMQ (reference sequence). Trimming cost V 1 base and J 0 bases, with 7 bases left between them. The CDR3 reads CASSLEQVSYNEQFF. In nucleotides, the CDR3 is TGTGCCAGCAGCTTAGAACAGGTCTCCTACAATGAGCAGTTCTTC. The full variable domain, in which reference TRBV13 and TRBJ2-1 provide the parts outside the CDR3, is AAGVIQSPRHLIKEKRETATLKCYPIPRHDTVYWYQQGPGQDPQFLISFYEKMQSDKGSIPDRFSAQQFSDYHSELNMSSLELGDSALYFCASSLEQVSYNEQFFGPGTRLTVL.

The chain carries TRBV7-7 and TRBJ2-7; the D call may be TRBD1 or TRBD2 (5 bases each). V lost 6 bases and J lost 2, with 17 bases in between. CDR1 SSHAT and CDR2 FNYEAQ come from the germline V gene (reference sequence). CDR3 length: 15 amino acids. This CDR3 is CASRQIRDGTYEQYF. The CDR3 nucleotides read TGTGCCAGCAGGCAAATCCGGGACGGTACCTACGAGCAGTACTTC.

The chain couples TRBV7-9 to TRBJ2-1; D possibly corresponds to TRBD2 (7 bases). This CDR3 has 12 residues. The V gene lost 5 bases and the J gene lost 9 bases, with 11 bases spanning the gap. Per the germline V gene, CDR1 is SEHNR and CDR2 is FQNEAQ (reference sequence). CDR3 loop: CASSPRGGEQFF. For the CDR3, the DNA is TGTGCCAGCAGCCCTAGGGGGGGTGAGCAGTTCTTC.

This clone was seen only once. V and J are TRBV5-1 and TRBJ2-3; the D gene could be TRBD1 or TRBD2 (6 bases each). Germline V gives CDR1 SGHRS, CDR2 YFSETQ. Trimming cost V 0 bases and J 1 base, with 12 bases left between them. This CDR3 has 16 residues. CDR3: CASSLVPGGGTDTQYF. The CDR3 nucleotides are TGCGCCAGCAGCTTGGTTCCCGGGGGCGGCACAGATACGCAGTATTTT.

The chain is built from TRBV4-2 and TRBJ1-5; D perhaps matches TRBD1 (5 bases). Germline CDR1 and CDR2: LGHNA and YNFKEQ. The CDR3 sequence is 16 residues long. With 0 bases removed from V and 0 bases from J, the gap between germline ends came to 9 bases. CDR3 residues: CASSQDPRDSNQPQHF. The CDR3, as DNA: TGTGCCAGCAGCCAAGATCCCAGGGATAGCAATCAGCCCCAGCATTTT.

The DNA of the CDR3 is TGTGCCAGCAGCCAAGGGACAGGGGGCACGTCCTATGGCTACACCTTC. Translating gives CASSQGTGGTSYGYTF. The V gene is TRBV5-5, the J gene TRBJ1-2; TRBD1 aligns across 12 bases. In germline, CDR1 is SGHKS, CDR2 YYEKEE (reference sequence). The CDR3 extends over 16 amino acids. V lost 4 bases to trimming and J lost 4 bases; unmatched junction nucleotides: 8. The full variable domain, its missing parts supplied by reference TRBV5-5 and TRBJ1-2, is DAGVTQSPTHLIKTRGQQVTLRCSPISGHKSVSWYQQVLGQGPQFIFQYYEKEERGRGNFPDRFSARQFPNYSSELNVNALLLGDSALYLCASSQGTGGTSYGYTFGSGTRLTVV.

The chain couples TRBV19 to TRBJ2-2; D gene ambiguous. The CDR3 contains 14 residues. Trimming left V 5 bases short and J 0 bases short, with 7 bases between. CDR1 and CDR2 (germline): LNHDA, SQIVND (reference sequence). For the CDR3, the DNA is TGTGCCAGTAGTCCCGTGACGAACACCGGGGAGCTGTTTTTT. Amino acid sequence: CASSPVTNTGELFF.

The chain carries TRBV5-6 and TRBJ2-3; 8 positions match TRBD2. The CDR3 contains 16 residues. Germline V gene sequence: CDR1 SGHDT, CDR2 YYEEEE. V lost 6 bases to trimming and J lost 2 bases; unmatched junction nucleotides: 11. The CDR3, as DNA: TGTGCCAGCAAGACGACAACGGGAGGGGTCACAGATACGCAGTATTTT. Protein product: CASKTTTGGVTDTQYF.

The chain couples TRBV2 to TRBJ2-4; the D is unclear. The V end was cut by 7 bases, the J end by 0 bases, with 13 bases between. This CDR3 comprises 15 residues. CDR1 is SNHLY and CDR2 is FYNNEI in the germline V gene. The CDR3 bases are TGTGCCAGCAAACCAACAGTGATAGCCAAAAACATTCAGTACTTC. It is translated as CASKPTVIAKNIQYF.

V and J are TRBV18 and TRBJ2-3; 13 bases fit TRBD2. Germline-derived CDR1 and CDR2 are KGHSH and LQKENI. The ends lost 4 bases at V and 6 bases at J; junction bases unmatched: 7. The CDR3 has 16 residues. CDR3 nucleotides: TGTGCCAGCTCACTTGGGACTAGCGGGGCACGGGATACGCAGTATTTT. Its translation: CASSLGTSGARDTQYF. The complete variable domain, with remaining parts taken from reference TRBV18 and TRBJ2-3, reads NAGVMQNPRHLVRRRGQEARLRCSPMKGHSHVYWYRQLPEEGLKFMVYLQKENIIDESGMPKERFSAEFPKEGPSILRIQQVVRGDSAAYFCASSLGTSGARDTQYFGPGTRLTVL.

The chain carries TRBV2 and TRBJ2-2, with D perhaps TRBD1 (6 bases). This CDR3 has 14 residues. The V gene lost 6 bases and the J gene lost 5 bases, with 13 bases spanning the gap. The germline V gene has CDR1 SNHLY and CDR2 FYNNEI. DNA for the CDR3: TGTGCCAGCAGAGCCGGGACAAAGACCGGGGAGCTGTTTTTT. Residues: CASRAGTKTGELFF.

In its sample, this clone was seen once. V and J are TRBV10-1 and TRBJ2-5; tentatively, D is TRBD1 or TRBD2 (6 bases each). Deletions cut 0 bases from V and 5 bases from J, with 19 bases between. This CDR3 region has 17 residues. CDR1 and CDR2 (germline): WNHNN, SYGVQD (reference sequence). The CDR3 sequence is CASSESSGTGAGETQYF. CDR3 sequence (DNA): TGCGCCAGCAGTGAGTCTTCAGGTACGGGGGCGGGGGAGACCCAGTACTTC.

The chain links TRBV7-6 to TRBJ2-2, with D possibly being TRBD1 (5 bases). Deletions cut 2 bases from V and 2 bases from J, with 12 bases between. This CDR3 has 16 amino acids. From germline, CDR1 is SGHVS and CDR2 FNYEAQ. The CDR3 loop reads CASSLFTTDNTGELFF. DNA for the CDR3: TGTGCCAGCAGCTTATTTACGACAGACAACACCGGGGAGCTGTTTTTT.

As for this clone: Other DNA sequences in the same sample also yield this CDR3. In DNA form, the CDR3 reads TGTGCCAGCTCACCCGGCACAGGGTTGGCCGGGGAGCTGTTTTTT. Its translation is CASSPGTGLAGELFF. This chain connects TRBV18 to TRBJ2-2, with D perhaps matching TRBD1 (6 bases). The CDR3 loop spans 15 amino acids. Deletions cut 3 bases from V and 6 bases from J, with 14 bases between. Germline V lookup: CDR1 KGHSH, CDR2 LQKENI.

The CDR3 here is CASSQDLAGFWETQYF. DNA of the CDR3: TGCGCCAGCAGCCAAGACCTAGCGGGCTTTTGGGAGACCCAGTACTTC. The chain joins TRBV4-3 to TRBJ2-5, with 8 bases lining up with TRBD2. The CDR3 contains 16 residues. The V gene end was trimmed by 0 bases and the J gene end by 5 bases; junction bases not matched to a gene: 8. Germline CDR1 and CDR2: LGHNA and YSLEER.

In nucleotides, the CDR3 is TGTGCCAGTAGTAAAGACCGGGACTCCTACAATGAGCAGTTCTTC. Its protein is CASSKDRDSYNEQFF. The chain couples TRBV19 to TRBJ2-1; a possible D gene is TRBD2 (5 bases). The length of the CDR3 is 15 residues. CDR1 is LNHDA and CDR2 is SQIVND in the germline V gene (reference sequence). V lost 4 bases and J lost 0, with 10 bases in between.

This chain uses TRBV2 with TRBJ2-5, with 8 bases identical to TRBD2. CDR1 SNHLY and CDR2 FYNNEI come from the germline V gene. This CDR3 has 15 amino acids. V lost 3 bases, J lost 5 bases, and 8 bases stayed unmatched. CDR3 amino acids: CASSDSSGVTETQYF. DNA of the CDR3: TGTGCCAGCAGTGACAGTAGCGGGGTTACGGAGACCCAGTACTTC.

V is TRBV19 and J is TRBJ2-7; maybe TRBD1 (5 bases). The CDR3 runs 15 residues. V was clipped by 0 bases and J by 3 bases, with 12 bases between them. Germline V lookup: CDR1 LNHDA, CDR2 SQIVND (reference sequence). CDR3 in DNA: TGTGCCAGTAGTATAGAGGCCCAGGGCCACTACGAGCAGTACTTC. Its protein is CASSIEAQGHYEQYF.

The chain uses TRBV27 and TRBJ1-2, with 9 bases fitting TRBD1. Germline V gene data show CDR1 as MNHEY and CDR2 as SMNVEV (reference sequence). The CDR3 has 15 amino acids. J gave up 8 bases and V 6 bases, and 13 bases lay outside the gene matches. CDR3 DNA: TGTGCCAGCAGACCACCGGGACAGGGAGTACGGGGCTACACCTTC. Translating gives CASRPPGQGVRGYTF.

The gene calls are TRBV27 and TRBJ1-4; 9 bases agree with TRBD1. CDR1 is MNHEY, CDR2 SMNVEV, per germline (reference sequence). V was pared by 5 bases and J by 2 bases, with 0 bases of the junction left unmatched. The CDR3 contains 14 residues. In nucleotides, the CDR3 is TGTGCCAGCAGTGGGACAGGGACTAATGAAAAACTGTTTTTT. Its protein is CASSGTGTNEKLFF.

The rearrangement joins TRBV9 to TRBJ1-1; D unresolved. Per germline, CDR1 SGDLS and CDR2 YYNGEE. V lost 0 bases to trimming and J lost 4 bases, with 16 bases between them. The CDR3 covers 16 residues. The CDR3 is CASSVGASQYGTEAFF. CDR3 coding DNA: TGTGCCAGCAGCGTAGGAGCCAGCCAGTACGGCACTGAAGCTTTCTTT.